This T cell receptor (beta chain) derives from a study of early T cells in non-severe SARS-CoV-2 infection. Overall study: Unsorted whole-blood RNA was sequenced in bulk, leaving chains unpaired. General study findings and limits: VDJdb matches were skewed toward anti-spike CD8 T cell responses.

Trimming at V came to 5 bases and at J to 6 bases, leaving 8 bases not matched to a gene. The CDR3 has 15 residues. The protocol attached unique molecular identifiers to individual cDNA molecules. MiXCR, applied by TCRdb to the 5' RACE reads, yields one record per CDR3 protein. The table lists 80,000 or so distinct CDR3 sequences, around an eighth of them singletons. In the case of this clonotype: Its target is not known.

The chain employs TRBV12-3 or TRBV12-4 and TRBJ2-3; 10 bases fit TRBD2. The source material was whole blood. This TCR derives from an adult who was a healthcare worker with PCR-confirmed SARS-CoV-2 infection or an uninfected control (not recorded which). The CDR3 sequence: CASSLGLAGEDTQYF. Here the CDR3 DNA reads TGTGCCAGCAGTCTTGGGCTAGCGGGAGAGGATACGCAGTATTTT.